The 14 T cell receptor beta chains reported below all come from one sample, sequenced in a study of blood T cell repertoires in COVID-19. The assay was immunoSEQ multiplex PCR, and TCRdb's table has in-frame clones only and misses some. This table has roughly 80,000 clones, over 70% appearing once. The material sequenced was peripheral blood. Receptor source: a man aged 45-65 years with acute or convalescent COVID-19.

This rearrangement joins TRBV11-2 to TRBJ2-5, with 8 bases lining up with TRBD1. Unmatched junction bases numbered 9, after V lost 1 base and J lost 5 bases. CDR1 and CDR2 (germline): SGHAT, FQNNGV. This CDR3 comprises 16 residues. The chain's CDR3 is CASSLGRPGGAETQYF. DNA for the CDR3: TGTGCCAGCAGCTTAGGGCGCCCAGGGGGCGCGGAGACCCAGTACTTC.

The genes are TRBV7-6 and TRBJ2-3; tentative D call: TRBD2 (6 bases). V lost 2 bases and J 2 bases, leaving 11 bases between the germline ends. CDR1 and CDR2 (germline): SGHVS, FNYEAQ. The CDR3 length is 15 residues. The CDR3 DNA is TGTGCCAGCAGCTTAAGGGACTGGAACACAGATACGCAGTATTTT. This gives the protein CASSLRDWNTDTQYF.

V and J are TRBV9 and TRBJ2-3; TRBD2 is a possible D gene (5 bases). Germline V gives CDR1 SGDLS, CDR2 YYNGEE. The CDR3 sequence is 17 residues long. The V end was cut by 0 bases, the J end by 0 bases, with 14 bases between. CDR3 in amino acids: CASSVAVRWESTDTQYF. As DNA, the CDR3 is TGTGCCAGCAGCGTAGCGGTTCGGTGGGAGAGCACAGATACGCAGTATTTT. Full variable domain (missing parts from reference TRBV9 and TRBJ2-3): DSGVTQTPKHLITATGQRVTLRCSPRSGDLSVYWYQQSLDQGLQFLIQYYNGEERAKGNILERFSAQQFPDLHSELNLSSLELGDSALYFCASSVAVRWESTDTQYFGPGTRLTVL.

This chain connects TRBV7-9 to TRBJ2-2; D ambiguous. There are 14 residues in the CDR3. Germline V gives CDR1 SEHNR, CDR2 FQNEAQ (reference sequence). V was cut by 3 bases and J by 1 base, with 6 bases left in between. The chain's CDR3 is CASSLVQNTGELFF. CDR3 DNA sequence: TGTGCCAGCAGCTTGGTACAGAACACCGGGGAGCTGTTTTTT.

The CDR3 spells CAWFGPGLLGYTF. In DNA form, the CDR3 reads TGTGCCTGGTTTGGACCGGGACTTCTTGGCTACACCTTC. The V and J genes are TRBV30 and TRBJ1-2, with a possible D match to TRBD1 (5 bases). From germline, CDR1 is GTSNPN and CDR2 SVGIG (reference sequence). V shed 5 bases and J shed 7 bases, with 17 bases lying between them. The CDR3 totals 13 residues.

The rearrangement links TRBV15 to TRBJ2-5; no definite D call. Trimming removed 0 bases at V and 5 bases at J, with 10 bases between. The length of the CDR3 is 14 residues. Germline V gene lookup returns CDR1 LNHNV and CDR2 YYDKDF (reference sequence). CDR3 sequence (DNA): TGTGCCACCAGCAGAGATTATCGTGGCGAGACCCAGTACTTC. It translates to CATSRDYRGETQYF. Full variable domain (missing parts from reference TRBV15 and TRBJ2-5): DAMVIQNPRYQVTQFGKPVTLSCSQTLNHNVMYWYQQKSSQAPKLLFHYYDKDFNNEADTPDNFQSRRPNTSFCFLDIRSPGLGDTAMYLCATSRDYRGETQYFGPGTRLLVL.

The chain uses TRBV6-2 or TRBV6-3 and TRBJ1-1; D might be TRBD1 (5 bases). The CDR3 contains 14 residues. CDR1 and CDR2 from the germline V gene are MNHEY and SVGEGT. Between the trimmed V and J ends, which lost 2 bases and 6 bases, there was a span of 13 bases. The CDR3 protein is CASSYREGKSEAFF. CDR3 coding DNA: TGTGCCAGCAGTTACCGGGAGGGGAAATCTGAAGCTTTCTTT.

The V gene is TRBV27, the J gene TRBJ1-5; 7 bases line up with TRBD1. V lost 5 bases and J lost 4; bases outside the gene matches: 2. CDR3 length: 13 amino acids. Germline assignment: CDR1 MNHEY and CDR2 SMNVEV (reference sequence). Here the CDR3 DNA reads TGTGCCAGCAGTCCGGACAGGAATCAGCCCCAGCATTTT. This translates into CASSPDRNQPQHF.

This chain joins TRBV2 and TRBJ2-3, with D tentatively TRBD1 (5 bases). V lost 6 bases to trimming and J lost 0 bases, with 13 bases between them. The CDR3 runs to 15 residues. Germline V CDR1 and CDR2: SNHLY, FYNNEI. This chain's CDR3 is CASRNTGTSTDTQYF. The CDR3 coding sequence is TGTGCCAGCAGGAACACAGGTACTAGCACAGATACGCAGTATTTT.

The table lists this clone with a few counts. The rearrangement joins TRBV5-1 to TRBJ2-7; D remains unclear. Trimming cost V 5 bases and J 10 bases, with 19 bases left between them. This CDR3 is 13 amino acids long. Germline-derived CDR1 and CDR2 are SGHRS and YFSETQ. Here the CDR3 DNA reads TGCGCCAGCAGAATCCGGCCACCTGGAGAACAGTACTTC. The encoded protein is CASRIRPPGEQYF.

V gene TRBV28 combines with J gene TRBJ1-2; 7 bases are a match to TRBD1. This CDR3 comprises 13 residues. Germline V gene lookup returns CDR1 MDHEN and CDR2 SYDVKM. The V and J ends lost 7 bases and 4 bases, in that order; junction bases with no gene match: 6. The CDR3 protein is CASMGQSSYGYTF. The CDR3 bases are TGTGCCAGCATGGGACAGAGCTCCTATGGCTACACCTTC.

The chain joins TRBV7-2 to TRBJ1-6; a possible D gene is TRBD1 (6 bases). V gave up 4 bases and J gave up 2 bases, with 18 bases separating them. In germline, CDR1 is SGHTA, CDR2 FQGNSA. The length of the CDR3 is 18 residues. The CDR3 DNA sequence: TGTGCCAGCAGCTCAAGTCGGCTTTCAGGGGCCTATAATTCACCCCTCCACTTT. Translating it yields CASSSSRLSGAYNSPLHF.

The J gene is TRBJ1-1, the V gene TRBV7-8; D may be TRBD1 (5 bases). Germline V CDR1 and CDR2: SGHVS, FQNEAQ. There are 15 residues in the CDR3. With 5 bases removed from V and 4 bases from J, the gap between germline ends came to 17 bases. The CDR3: CASSPTGGVGTEAFF. CDR3 in DNA: TGTGCCAGCAGCCCCACCGGGGGAGTGGGCACTGAAGCTTTCTTT.

This chain connects TRBV3-1 (or the pseudogene TRBV3-2) to TRBJ1-1; D not certain. Germline V gene lookup returns CDR1 LGHDT and CDR2 YNNKEL (reference sequence). Trimming left V 6 bases short and J 5 bases short, with 16 bases between. This CDR3 contains 14 residues. This chain's CDR3 is CASSSPGRKTEAFF. In DNA form, the CDR3 reads TGTGCCAGCAGTTCACCGGGGAGGAAAACTGAAGCTTTCTTT.